This T cell receptor beta chain was documented in a study of shared clonotypes between healthy human individuals. The study's findings and limits: Larger estimated richness was generally seen in naive subsets than in memory subsets.

The CDR3 runs to 13 residues. After removal of 6 bases from V and 0 bases from J, the junction contained 2 bases not matched to a gene. Germline loops: CDR1 MNHEY, CDR2 SVGAGI. The count of this clone is one. Its antigen is not known. Produced via immunoSEQ multiplex PCR; TCRdb's table is partial and in-frame only. The sample gives some 550,000 clones, roughly 97% of which show up once; around 0.058% is in the top ten. Specimen: naive CD4+ T cells sorted from blood. Sample subset: CD45RA+ positively selected. V usage is TRBV6-5 and J usage is TRBJ2-7, with 7 bases lining up with TRBD1. The clonotype comes from a woman younger than 45 in good health. The CDR3 loop is CASSRTGSYEQYF. The CDR3 DNA sequence: TGTGCCAGCAGCCGGACAGGCTCCTACGAGCAGTACTTC.